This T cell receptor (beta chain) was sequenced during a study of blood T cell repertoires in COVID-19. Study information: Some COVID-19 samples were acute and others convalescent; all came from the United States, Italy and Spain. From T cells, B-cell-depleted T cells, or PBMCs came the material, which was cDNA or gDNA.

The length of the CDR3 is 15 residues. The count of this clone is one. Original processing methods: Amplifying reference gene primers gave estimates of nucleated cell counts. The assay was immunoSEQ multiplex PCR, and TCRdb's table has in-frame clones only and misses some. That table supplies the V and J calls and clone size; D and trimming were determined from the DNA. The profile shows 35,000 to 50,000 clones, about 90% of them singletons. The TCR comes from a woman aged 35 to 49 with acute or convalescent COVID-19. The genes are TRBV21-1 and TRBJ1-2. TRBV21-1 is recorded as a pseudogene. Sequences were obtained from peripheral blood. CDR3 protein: CASSKGLGREGRYTF. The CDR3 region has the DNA TGTGCCAGCAGCAAAGGGTTAGGCAGGGAGGGGCGCTACACCTTC.